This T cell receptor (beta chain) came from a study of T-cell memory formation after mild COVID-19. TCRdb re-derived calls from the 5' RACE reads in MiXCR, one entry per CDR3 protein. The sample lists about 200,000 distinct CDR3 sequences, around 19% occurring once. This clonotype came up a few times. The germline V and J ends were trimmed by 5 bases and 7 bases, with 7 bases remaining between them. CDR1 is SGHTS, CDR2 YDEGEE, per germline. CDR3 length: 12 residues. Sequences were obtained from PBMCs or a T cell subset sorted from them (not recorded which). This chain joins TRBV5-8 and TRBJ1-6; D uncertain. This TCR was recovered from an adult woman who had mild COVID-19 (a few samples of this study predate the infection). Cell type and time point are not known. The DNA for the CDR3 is TGTGCCAGCAGAAGCCAGAATTCACCCCTCCACTTT. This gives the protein CASRSQNSPLHF.